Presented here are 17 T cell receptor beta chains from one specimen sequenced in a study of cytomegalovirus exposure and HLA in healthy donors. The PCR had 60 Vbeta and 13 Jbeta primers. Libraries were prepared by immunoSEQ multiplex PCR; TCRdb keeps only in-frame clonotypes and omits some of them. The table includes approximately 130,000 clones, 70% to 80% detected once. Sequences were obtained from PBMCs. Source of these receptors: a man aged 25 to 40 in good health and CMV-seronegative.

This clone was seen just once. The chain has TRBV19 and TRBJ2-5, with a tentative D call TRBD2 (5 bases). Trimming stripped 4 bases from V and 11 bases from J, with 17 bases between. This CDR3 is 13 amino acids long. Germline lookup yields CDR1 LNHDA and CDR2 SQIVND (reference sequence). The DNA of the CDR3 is TGTGCCAGTAGTAAGCTGACGTTTGGGGAGCAGTACTTC. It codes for CASSKLTFGEQYF. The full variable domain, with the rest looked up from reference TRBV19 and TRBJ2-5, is DGGITQSPKYLFRKEGQNVTLSCEQNLNHDAMYWYRQDPGQGLRLIYYSQIVNDFQKGDIAEGYSVSREKKESFPLTVTSAQKNPTAFYLCASSKLTFGEQYFGPGTRLLVL.

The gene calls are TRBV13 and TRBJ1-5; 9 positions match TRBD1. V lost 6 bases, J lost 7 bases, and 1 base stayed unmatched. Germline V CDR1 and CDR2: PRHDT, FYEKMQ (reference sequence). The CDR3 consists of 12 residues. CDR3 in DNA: TGTGCCAGCAGGGACAGGGGACAGCCCCAGCATTTT. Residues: CASRDRGQPQHF.

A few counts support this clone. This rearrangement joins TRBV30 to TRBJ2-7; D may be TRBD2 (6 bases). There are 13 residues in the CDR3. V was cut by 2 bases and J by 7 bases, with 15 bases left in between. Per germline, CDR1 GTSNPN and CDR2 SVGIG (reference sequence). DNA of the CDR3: TGTGCCTGGAGTCCCACGACTAGTAAAGAGCAGTACTTC. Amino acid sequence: CAWSPTTSKEQYF.

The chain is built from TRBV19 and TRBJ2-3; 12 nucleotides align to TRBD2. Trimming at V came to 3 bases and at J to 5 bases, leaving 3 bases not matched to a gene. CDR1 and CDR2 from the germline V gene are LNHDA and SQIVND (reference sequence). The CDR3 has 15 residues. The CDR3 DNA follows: TGTGCCAGTAGTATTCAGGGACTAGCGGGAGATACGCAGTATTTT. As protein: CASSIQGLAGDTQYF.

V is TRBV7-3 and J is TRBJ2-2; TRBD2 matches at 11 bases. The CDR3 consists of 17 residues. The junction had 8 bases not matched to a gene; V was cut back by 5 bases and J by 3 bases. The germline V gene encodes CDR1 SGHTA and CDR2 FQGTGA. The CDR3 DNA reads TGTGCCAGCAGCCTGGGGCCTAGCGGGGGGTACACCGGGGAGCTGTTTTTT. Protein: CASSLGPSGGYTGELFF.

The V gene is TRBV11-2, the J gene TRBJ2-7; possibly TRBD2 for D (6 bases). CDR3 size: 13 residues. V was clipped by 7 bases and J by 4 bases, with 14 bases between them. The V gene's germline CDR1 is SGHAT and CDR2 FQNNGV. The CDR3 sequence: CASNTREAYEQYF. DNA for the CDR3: TGTGCCAGCAACACCAGGGAGGCGTACGAGCAGTACTTC. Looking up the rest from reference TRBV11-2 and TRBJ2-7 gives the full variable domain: EAGVAQSPRYKIIEKRQSVAFWCNPISGHATLYWYQQILGQGPKLLIQFQNNGVVDDSQLPKDRFSAERLKGVDSTLKIQPAKLEDSAVYLCASNTREAYEQYFGPGTRLTVT.

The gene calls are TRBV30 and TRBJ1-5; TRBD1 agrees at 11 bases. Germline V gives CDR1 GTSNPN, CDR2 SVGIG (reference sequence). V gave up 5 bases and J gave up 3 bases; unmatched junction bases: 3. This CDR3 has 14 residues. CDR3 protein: CAWGTGGINQPQHF. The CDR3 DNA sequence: TGTGCCTGGGGGACAGGGGGTATCAATCAGCCCCAGCATTTT.

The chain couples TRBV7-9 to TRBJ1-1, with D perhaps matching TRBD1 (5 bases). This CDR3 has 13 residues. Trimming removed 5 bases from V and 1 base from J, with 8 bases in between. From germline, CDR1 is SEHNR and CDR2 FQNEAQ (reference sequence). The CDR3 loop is CASSQGQNTEAFF. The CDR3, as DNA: TGTGCCAGCAGCCAAGGACAGAACACTGAAGCTTTCTTT.

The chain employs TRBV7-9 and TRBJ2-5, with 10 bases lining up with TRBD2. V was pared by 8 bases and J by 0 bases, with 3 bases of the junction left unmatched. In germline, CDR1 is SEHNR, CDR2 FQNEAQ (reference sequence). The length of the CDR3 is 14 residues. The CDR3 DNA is TGTGCCAGCGGGACTAGCGTGTACCAAGAGACCCAGTACTTC. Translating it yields CASGTSVYQETQYF.

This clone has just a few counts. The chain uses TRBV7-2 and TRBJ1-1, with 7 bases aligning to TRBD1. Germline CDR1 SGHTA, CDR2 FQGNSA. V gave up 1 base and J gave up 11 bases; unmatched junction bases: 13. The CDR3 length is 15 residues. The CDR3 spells CASSLGPGQAAVAFF. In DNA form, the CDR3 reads TGTGCCAGCAGCTTAGGCCCAGGACAGGCTGCTGTGGCTTTCTTT.

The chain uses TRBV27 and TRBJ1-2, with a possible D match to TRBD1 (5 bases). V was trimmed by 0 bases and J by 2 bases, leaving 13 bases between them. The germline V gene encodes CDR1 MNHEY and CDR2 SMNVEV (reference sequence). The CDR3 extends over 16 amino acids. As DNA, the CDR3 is TGTGCCAGCAGTTTATCAAGGGGCCGAGGAAACTATGGCTACACCTTC. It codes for CASSLSRGRGNYGYTF.

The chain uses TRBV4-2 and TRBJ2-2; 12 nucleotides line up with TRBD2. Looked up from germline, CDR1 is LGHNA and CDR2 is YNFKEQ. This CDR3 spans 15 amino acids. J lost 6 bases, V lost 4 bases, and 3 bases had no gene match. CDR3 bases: TGTGCCAGCAGCCCTCTAGCGGGGGGGCCCGGGGAGCTGTTTTTT. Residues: CASSPLAGGPGELFF.

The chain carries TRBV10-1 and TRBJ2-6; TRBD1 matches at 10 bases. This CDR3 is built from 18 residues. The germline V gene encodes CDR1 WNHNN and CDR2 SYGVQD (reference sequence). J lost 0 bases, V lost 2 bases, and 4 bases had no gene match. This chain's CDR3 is CASSERTGGFSGANVLTF. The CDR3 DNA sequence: TGCGCCAGCAGTGAGAGGACAGGGGGATTCTCTGGGGCCAACGTCCTGACTTTC.

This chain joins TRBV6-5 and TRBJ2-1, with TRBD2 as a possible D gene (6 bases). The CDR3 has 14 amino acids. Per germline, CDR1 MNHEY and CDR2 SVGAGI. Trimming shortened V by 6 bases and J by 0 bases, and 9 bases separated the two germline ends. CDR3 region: CASRLAPSYNEQFF. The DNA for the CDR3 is TGTGCCAGCAGACTAGCCCCCTCCTACAATGAGCAGTTCTTC.

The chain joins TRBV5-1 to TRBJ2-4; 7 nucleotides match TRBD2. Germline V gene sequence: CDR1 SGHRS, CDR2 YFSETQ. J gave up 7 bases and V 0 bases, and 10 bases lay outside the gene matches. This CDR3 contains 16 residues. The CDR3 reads CASSLGPAGIGNIQYF. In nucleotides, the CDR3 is TGCGCCAGCAGCTTGGGTCCAGCGGGAATAGGGAACATTCAGTACTTC.

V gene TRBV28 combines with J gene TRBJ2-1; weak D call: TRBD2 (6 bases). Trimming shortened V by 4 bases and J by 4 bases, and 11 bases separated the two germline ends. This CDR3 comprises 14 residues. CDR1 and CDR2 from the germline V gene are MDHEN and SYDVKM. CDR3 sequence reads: CASSSGENYNEQFF. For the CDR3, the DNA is TGTGCCAGCAGTTCGGGAGAGAATTACAATGAGCAGTTCTTC.

The CDR3 DNA follows: TGTGCCAGCAGTTCAGGACAGGGGGCTTACAATGAGCAGTTCTTC. Translated, it gives CASSSGQGAYNEQFF. This chain joins TRBV6-5 and TRBJ2-1; 11 bases agree with TRBD1. Germline trimming cut 4 bases from V and 4 bases from J; bases unmatched to any gene: 3. CDR1 is MNHEY, CDR2 SVGAGI, per germline. The CDR3 spans 15 residues.